The rows below give T cell receptor beta chains drawn from one sample of a study of blood T cell repertoires in COVID-19. Repertoires were generated with immunoSEQ multiplex PCR, while TCRdb's copy carries only in-frame clones and drops some. The top ten clones hold 17% of a sample with 150,000 to 200,000 clones, almost 80% of them seen once. Sequenced: peripheral blood. The receptors stem from a man aged 60-69 years with active or convalescent COVID-19. Each CDR3 is given with its conserved first and last residue. Fields, in order: J gene, CDR3 length, V gene, clone size, CDR3 protein. The size entry is marked missing in some rows and otherwise reads once, few, many or a size class.

TRBJ2-1,11,TRBV6-2/TRBV6-3,few,CASSFLNEQFF
TRBJ2-2,16,TRBV11-2,NA,CASRSGLGSYTGELFF
TRBJ2-7,15,TRBV2,few,CASSLLSTSGGEQYF
TRBJ2-3,13,TRBV5-4,NA,CASSLIATDTQYF
TRBJ2-2,14,TRBV10-3,NA,CAISGTTNTGELFF
TRBJ2-7,13,TRBV5-1,NA,CASSLGQNYEQYF
TRBJ2-1,12,TRBV2,NA,CASSEQRDEQFF
TRBJ1-1,15,TRBV7-2,NA,CASSLNYFPRPEAFF
TRBJ2-3,16,TRBV14,NA,CASSQEVGGRTDTQYF
TRBJ2-7,14,TRBV25-1,NA,CASSESGTDYEQYF
TRBJ2-2,13,TRBV18,NA,CASSAAGPGELFF
TRBJ2-1,14,TRBV5-1,once,CASRNGPTRGEQFF
TRBJ2-7,16,TRBV7-3,once,CASSLTTRDSSYEQYF
TRBJ2-7,14,TRBV20-1,NA,CSASITSGKYEQYF
TRBJ2-7,13,TRBV11-2,few,CASSSGGIYEQYF
TRBJ1-1,16,TRBV6-2/TRBV6-3,NA,CASSYLGQPMNTEAFF
TRBJ2-1,16,TRBV27,NA,CASSSPSRRGGGEQFF
TRBJ2-1,15,TRBV6-4,NA,CASRLLAGDRNEQFF
TRBJ1-2,11,TRBV5-1,NA,CASGSGDGYTF
TRBJ2-1,16,TRBV15,NA,CATSRDVREAYNEQFF
TRBJ1-4,15,TRBV9,NA,CASSVEAGPREKLFF
TRBJ2-7,16,TRBV13,once,CASSMGTVIRTYEQYF
TRBJ2-3,14,TRBV6-5,NA,CASTPTFQTDTQYF
TRBJ2-3,13,TRBV2,NA,CASNKGYRDTQYF
TRBJ2-5,15,TRBV5-8,NA,CASSLGQGAPETQYF